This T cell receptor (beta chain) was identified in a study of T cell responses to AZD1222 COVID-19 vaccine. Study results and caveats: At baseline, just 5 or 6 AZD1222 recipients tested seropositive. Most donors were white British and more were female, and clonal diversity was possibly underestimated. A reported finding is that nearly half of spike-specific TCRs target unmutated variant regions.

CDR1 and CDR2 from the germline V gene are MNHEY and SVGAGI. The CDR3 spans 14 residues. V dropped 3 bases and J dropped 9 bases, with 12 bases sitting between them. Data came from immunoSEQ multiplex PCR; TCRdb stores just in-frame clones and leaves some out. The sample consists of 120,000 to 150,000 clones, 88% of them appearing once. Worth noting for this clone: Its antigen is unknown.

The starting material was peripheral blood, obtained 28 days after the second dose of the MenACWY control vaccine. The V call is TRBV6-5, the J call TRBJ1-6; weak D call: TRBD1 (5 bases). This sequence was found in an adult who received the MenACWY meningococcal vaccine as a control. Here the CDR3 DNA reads TGTGCCAGCAGTTATCCCGGACAAGCTTCACCCCTCCACTTT. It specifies CASSYPGQASPLHF.